These 32 T cell receptor beta chains were sequenced from one sample in a study of T cells after yellow fever vaccination. TCRdb processed the 5' RACE reads anew with MiXCR; each CDR3 protein has one entry. Among 450,000 to 600,000 distinct CDR3 sequences, around a sixth were seen once, and the ten largest hold 15% to 20%. The specimen was PBMCs, collected 5 days after the first yellow fever vaccination. The receptors originated from a man aged 18 to 29 who received the YFV17D yellow fever vaccine.

This clonotype was observed a few times. J is TRBJ1-2 and V is TRBV7-2; D unresolved. The V end was cut by 3 bases, the J end by 4 bases, with 9 bases between. CDR3 length: 13 residues. The germline gives CDR1 SGHTA, CDR2 FQGNSA. This CDR3 reads CASSFTFLYGYTF. CDR3 nucleotide sequence: TGTGCCAGCAGCTTTACTTTTCTCTATGGCTACACCTTC. The variable domain in full, with the rest retrieved from reference TRBV7-2 and TRBJ1-2, is GAGVSQSPSNKVTEKGKDVELRCDPISGHTALYWYRQSLGQGLEFLIYFQGNSAPDKSGLPSDRFSAERTGGSVSTLTIQRTQQEDSAVYLCASSFTFLYGYTFGSGTRLTVV.

This clonotype was counted between two and nine times. The CDR3 region has the DNA TGTGCCAGCAGCTACTCCGGGACAGGGTCCTACAATGAGCAGTTCTTC. Translation: CASSYSGTGSYNEQFF. This rearrangement joins TRBV14 to TRBJ2-1; 9 nucleotides match TRBD1. CDR3 length: 16 amino acids. From germline, CDR1 is SGHDN and CDR2 FVKESK. V trimming: 5 bases; J trimming: 1 base; junction bases outside the gene matches: 6. The full variable domain, with the rest looked up from reference TRBV14 and TRBJ2-1, is EAGVTQFPSHSVIEKGQTVTLRCDPISGHDNLYWYRRVMGKEIKFLLHFVKESKQDESGMPNNRFLAERTGGTYSTLKVQPAELEDSGVYFCASSYSGTGSYNEQFFGPGTRLTVL.

The chain employs TRBV4-1 and TRBJ2-2; unclear D gene. Germline CDR1 reads MGHRA; CDR2 reads YSYEKL. This CDR3 has 14 amino acids. Trimming removed 4 bases at V and 6 bases at J, with 12 bases between. Written as DNA, the CDR3 is TGCGCCAGCAGCCTGCCACTTGGGCCCGGGGAGCTGTTTTTT. The encoded protein is CASSLPLGPGELFF.

The chain uses TRBV6-2 or TRBV6-3 and TRBJ1-1; D perhaps matches TRBD1 (6 bases). The CDR3 is made up of 13 amino acids. The germline V and J ends were trimmed by 3 bases and 6 bases, with 11 bases remaining between them. Germline V gives CDR1 MNHEY, CDR2 SVGEGT. CDR3 sequence reads: CASSYTEGAEAFF. CDR3 in DNA: TGTGCCAGCAGTTATACGGAGGGGGCTGAAGCTTTCTTT.

The sample holds a few counts of this clonotype. The chain links TRBV7-8 to TRBJ1-4, with TRBD1 as a possible D gene (6 bases). V was clipped by 5 bases and J by 9 bases, with 22 bases between them. The CDR3 runs 16 residues. The germline V gene encodes CDR1 SGHVS and CDR2 FQNEAQ. The CDR3: CASSPDWDQGIKKLFF. The CDR3 bases are TGTGCCAGCAGCCCAGACTGGGACCAGGGGATTAAAAAACTGTTTTTT.

The chain uses TRBV24-1 and TRBJ2-1; D might be TRBD2 (6 bases). CDR1 and CDR2 from the germline V gene are KGHDR and SFDVKD. This CDR3 has 16 residues. Trimming took 4 bases from V and 12 from J, leaving 24 bases between them. The CDR3 region has the DNA TGTGCCACCAGTGAACCGACTACCGGTGGGGAGGTTTGGCAGTTCTTC. Its translation is CATSEPTTGGEVWQFF.

This chain joins TRBV7-9 and TRBJ1-2; tentatively, D is TRBD1 (6 bases). The CDR3 totals 15 residues. Looked up from germline, CDR1 is SEHNR and CDR2 is FQNEAQ (reference sequence). V was clipped by 4 bases and J by 7 bases, with 19 bases between them. The chain's CDR3 is CASSSDMARGAGYTF. DNA of the CDR3: TGTGCCAGCAGCTCTGACATGGCCAGGGGAGCTGGCTACACCTTC.

This clonotype was seen a handful of times. The chain employs TRBV20-1 and TRBJ2-3; 10 bases match TRBD2. V was clipped by 0 bases and J by 7 bases; unmatched bases: 4. Germline values: CDR1 DFQATT, CDR2 SNEGSKA (reference sequence). This CDR3 has 14 amino acids. The CDR3 nucleotides are TGCAGTGCTAGAGATAGCGGGGGGAGAAATACGCAGTATTTT. It translates to CSARDSGGRNTQYF.

This clonotype was recorded once. The chain uses TRBV6-1 and TRBJ1-6; no definite D call. The CDR3 spans 10 residues. The V and J ends lost 6 bases and 13 bases respectively, with 7 bases between them. Looked up from germline, CDR1 is MNHNS and CDR2 is SASEGT. CDR3 nucleotide sequence: TGTGCCAGCAGGGGCCCGCCCCTCCACTTT. The encoded protein is CASRGPPLHF.

This clonotype was seen more than once but under ten times. V is TRBV7-9 and J is TRBJ2-7; 8 bases align to TRBD2. This CDR3 contains 15 residues. Germline trimming cut 7 bases from V and 5 bases from J; bases unmatched to any gene: 13. Per the germline V gene, CDR1 is SEHNR and CDR2 is FQNEAQ (reference sequence). The CDR3 bases are TGTGCCAGCACCCCCTTCGGGCGGGGGGAAGACGAGCAGTACTTC. The encoded protein is CASTPFGRGEDEQYF.

The V call is TRBV12-3 or TRBV12-4, the J call TRBJ2-7; TRBD1 matches at 8 bases. CDR3 length: 14 amino acids. Germline trimming cut 4 bases from V and 5 bases from J; bases unmatched to any gene: 7. CDR3 loop: CASSYTTGAHEQYF. As DNA, the CDR3 is TGTGCCAGCAGTTATACGACAGGGGCCCACGAGCAGTACTTC.

This chain joins TRBV7-9 and TRBJ2-5; D gene unclear. CDR1 and CDR2 (germline): SEHNR, FQNEAQ (reference sequence). V shed 2 bases and J shed 5 bases, with 18 bases lying between them. The CDR3 is made up of 16 amino acids. The CDR3 region is CASSLWGPPHWETQYF. CDR3 nucleotides: TGTGCCAGCAGCTTATGGGGTCCGCCCCATTGGGAGACCCAGTACTTC.

Only a few counts were recorded for this clonotype. The rearrangement joins TRBV4-2 to TRBJ2-7, with 7 nucleotides matching TRBD2. Germline V gene lookup returns CDR1 LGHNA and CDR2 YNFKEQ. With V trimmed by 3 bases and J by 3 bases, 5 bases remained unmatched. The CDR3 has 14 amino acids. CDR3 loop: CASSQPSGGYEQYF. The CDR3, as DNA: TGTGCCAGCAGCCAGCCCTCGGGGGGCTACGAGCAGTACTTC.

V and J are TRBV7-2 and TRBJ2-7; D is possibly TRBD2 (6 bases). CDR1 is SGHTA, CDR2 FQGNSA, per germline. The CDR3 runs to 14 residues. V shed 1 base and J shed 4 bases, with 11 bases lying between them. The CDR3 loop is CASSLEGSGYEQYF. CDR3 DNA sequence: TGTGCCAGCAGCTTAGAAGGTAGCGGTTACGAGCAGTACTTC. The full variable domain, in which reference TRBV7-2 and TRBJ2-7 provide the parts outside the CDR3, is GAGVSQSPSNKVTEKGKDVELRCDPISGHTALYWYRQSLGQGLEFLIYFQGNSAPDKSGLPSDRFSAERTGGSVSTLTIQRTQQEDSAVYLCASSLEGSGYEQYFGPGTRLTVT.

This clonotype has at least ten counts. The rearrangement uses TRBV29-1 and TRBJ2-1, with 11 positions matching TRBD2. Germline lookup yields CDR1 SQVTM and CDR2 ANQGSEA. The CDR3 loop spans 17 amino acids. Trimming removed 0 bases from V and 0 bases from J; junction bases left unmatched: 4. The CDR3 DNA follows: TGCAGCGTTGAAGATCTAGCGGGGGGCAGCTCCTACAATGAGCAGTTCTTC. Its translation is CSVEDLAGGSSYNEQFF.

In this sample, this clonotype turned up a few times. This chain joins TRBV7-3 and TRBJ2-2; 11 bases line up with TRBD1. The V gene end was trimmed by 3 bases and the J gene end by 6 bases; junction bases not matched to a gene: 6. The germline V gene encodes CDR1 SGHTA and CDR2 FQGTGA. This CDR3 comprises 16 residues. The CDR3 spells CASSLWGQGVSGELFF. DNA of the CDR3: TGTGCCAGCAGCTTGTGGGGACAGGGGGTTTCCGGGGAGCTGTTTTTT. Supplemented by reference TRBV7-3 and TRBJ2-2, the full variable domain reads GAGVSQTPSNKVTEKGKYVELRCDPISGHTALYWYRQSLGQGPEFLIYFQGTGAADDSGLPNDRFFAVRPEGSVSTLKIQRTERGDSAVYLCASSLWGQGVSGELFFGEGSRLTVL.

V is TRBV20-1 and J is TRBJ2-7; the D gene is possibly TRBD2 (7 bases). V was clipped by 6 bases and J by 6 bases, with 21 bases between them. The length of the CDR3 is 14 residues. Germline V gene sequence: CDR1 DFQATT, CDR2 SNEGSKA (reference sequence). DNA of the CDR3: TGCAGTGCCCGAAATGCGGGGGCCTCTCGCGAGCAGTACTTC. Translated, it gives CSARNAGASREQYF.

Ten or more counts support this clonotype. Here the CDR3 reads CASSLVEGYNEQFF. The CDR3 bases are TGTGCCAGCAGCTTAGTAGAGGGATACAATGAGCAGTTCTTC. The chain employs TRBV7-2 and TRBJ2-1; a weak D match, TRBD2 (5 bases). Trimming removed 1 base at V and 4 bases at J, with 8 bases between. This CDR3 has 14 amino acids. CDR1 is SGHTA and CDR2 is FQGNSA in the germline V gene.

The chain recombines TRBV20-1 with TRBJ1-1; D unresolved. Germline CDR1 and CDR2: DFQATT and SNEGSKA (reference sequence). The CDR3 covers 12 residues. The V end lost 6 bases, the J end lost 1 base, and 9 bases lay between the germline ends. The CDR3 region is CSAPRGNTEAFF. DNA for the CDR3: TGCAGTGCCCCCCGGGGGAACACTGAAGCTTTCTTT.

The chain recombines TRBV19 with TRBJ2-3; weak D call: TRBD1 (6 bases). Per germline, CDR1 LNHDA and CDR2 SQIVND (reference sequence). The CDR3 loop spans 14 amino acids. V was pared by 6 bases and J by 5 bases, with 15 bases between. The DNA for the CDR3 is TGTGCCAGTAGCATACAGGGTCAGGAAGATACGCAGTATTTT. This translates into CASSIQGQEDTQYF.

In this sample, this clonotype turned up a few times. The genes are TRBV16 and TRBJ2-1; 7 bases align to TRBD1. Per the germline V gene, CDR1 is KGHSY and CDR2 is FQNENV. CDR3 size: 15 residues. Trimming removed 7 bases from V and 4 bases from J; junction bases left unmatched: 10. CDR3 loop: CASILSTGSYNEQFF. DNA of the CDR3: TGTGCCAGCATCCTATCGACAGGGTCTTACAATGAGCAGTTCTTC.

V gene TRBV6-2 or TRBV6-3 combines with J gene TRBJ2-1; unclear D gene. Germline V gives CDR1 MNHEY, CDR2 SVGEGT. The CDR3 contains 12 residues. The V gene lost 7 bases and the J gene lost 0 bases, with 4 bases spanning the gap. In DNA, the CDR3 is TGTGCCAGCAAGAGCTCCTACAATGAGCAGTTCTTC. It yields the protein CASKSSYNEQFF.

This clonotype was seen ten or more times. The chain couples TRBV5-1 to TRBJ1-2, with 9 bases identical to TRBD1. CDR3 length equals 15 residues. Germline lookup yields CDR1 SGHRS and CDR2 YFSETQ. Trimming took 4 bases from V and 2 from J; bases not matched to a gene: 6. CDR3 sequence reads: CASSGTGLANYGYTF. The CDR3 DNA reads as TGCGCCAGCAGCGGGACAGGGTTGGCAAACTATGGCTACACCTTC.

The CDR3 is CASSQEARRGVTTGELFF. The DNA for the CDR3 is TGTGCCAGCAGCCAAGAGGCGAGGCGGGGGGTCACCACCGGGGAGCTGTTTTTT. The V call is TRBV4-2, the J call TRBJ2-2, with 8 bases fitting TRBD2. The ends lost 0 bases at V and 4 bases at J; junction bases unmatched: 10. Germline loops: CDR1 LGHNA, CDR2 YNFKEQ. The CDR3 consists of 18 residues.

In this sample, this clonotype turned up a few times. The V gene is TRBV12-3 or TRBV12-4, the J gene TRBJ2-6; the match to TRBD1 covers 7 bases. Trimming removed 5 bases from V and 4 bases from J; junction bases left unmatched: 5. The CDR3 has 15 residues. CDR3 sequence (DNA): TGTGCCAGCAGTACAGGGGTTGCAGGGGCCAACGTCCTGACTTTC. Protein sequence: CASSTGVAGANVLTF.

The DNA of the CDR3 is TGTGCCAGCAGTTCACCGTCGGGACAGGGCGACCAGCAGTACGTC. This sequence encodes CASSSPSGQGDQQYV. The chain employs TRBV6-5 and TRBJ2-7; TRBD1 matches 9 bases. Germline assignment: CDR1 MNHEY and CDR2 SVGAGI. Germline trimming cut 4 bases from V and 8 bases from J; bases unmatched to any gene: 12. The CDR3 is 15 amino acids.

This clonotype has at least ten counts. J is TRBJ2-6 and V is TRBV10-3; 11 nucleotides agree with TRBD1. The V gene's germline CDR1 is ENHRY and CDR2 SYGVKD. The CDR3 is 16 residues long. The V gene end was trimmed by 6 bases and the J gene end by 1 base; junction bases not matched to a gene: 2. In DNA form, the CDR3 reads TGTGCCATCAGCGGGACAGGGGGATCTGGGGCCAACGTCCTGACTTTC. It is translated as CAISGTGGSGANVLTF.

The chain couples TRBV2 to TRBJ1-2; a possible D gene is TRBD1 (5 bases). Per germline, CDR1 SNHLY and CDR2 FYNNEI. This CDR3 is 11 amino acids long. V shed 4 bases and J shed 6 bases, with 6 bases lying between them. The CDR3 here is CASSVRDGYTF. The CDR3 nucleotides are TGTGCCAGCAGTGTCAGGGATGGCTACACCTTC.

The table lists this clonotype with a few counts. The gene calls are TRBV13 and TRBJ2-5; no definite D call. The CDR3 consists of 14 residues. CDR1 and CDR2 (germline): PRHDT, FYEKMQ (reference sequence). V shed 4 bases and J shed 4 bases, with 13 bases lying between them. DNA of the CDR3: TGTGCCAGCAGCTGGCCCGTTGTGGGAGAGACCCAGTACTTC. It yields the protein CASSWPVVGETQYF.

The V gene is TRBV5-5, the J gene TRBJ2-7, with 7 bases that match TRBD1. In germline, CDR1 is SGHKS, CDR2 YYEKEE (reference sequence). J was trimmed by 7 bases and V by 4 bases; bases with no gene match: 5. The CDR3 is made up of 12 amino acids. The CDR3 loop reads CASSPGGMEQYV. The CDR3 DNA reads TGTGCCAGCAGCCCAGGGGGTATGGAGCAGTACGTC.

There are a few counts of this clonotype. The chain recombines TRBV20-1 with TRBJ2-7, with no clear D. V gave up 1 base and J gave up 5 bases, with 12 bases separating them. The germline V gene has CDR1 DFQATT and CDR2 SNEGSKA (reference sequence). The CDR3 extends over 13 amino acids. The CDR3, as DNA: TGCAGTGCTAGAGGGGTGGGCAAGGACGAGCAGTACTTC. Protein sequence: CSARGVGKDEQYF.

The J gene is TRBJ2-5, the V gene TRBV20-1; D unresolved. The CDR3 length is 13 residues. CDR1 and CDR2 (germline): DFQATT, SNEGSKA (reference sequence). V gave up 3 bases and J gave up 6 bases, with 14 bases separating them. CDR3 sequence (DNA): TGCAGTGCTAGGCGAGTGGGTCTCCAGACCCAGTACTTC. The encoded protein is CSARRVGLQTQYF.